Each of the 14 T cell receptor beta chains below was sequenced from the same sample in a study of graft-versus-host responses after intestinal transplantation. Sequencing used immunoSEQ multiplex PCR; TCRdb keeps in-frame clones, though not all of them. This repertoire shows fewer than 120,000 clones, 80% to 95% found once; its top ten account for 0.5% to 0.6%. These receptors' targets are unknown. Material: unstimulated CD8+ T cells sorted from spleen or lymph node cells, obtained before intestinal transplant. These receptor sequences come from a human donor who received an intestinal transplant.

The chain joins TRBV4-1 to TRBJ2-7, with D perhaps TRBD1 (6 bases). Between the trimmed V and J ends, which lost 3 bases and 5 bases, there was a span of 8 bases. The CDR3 consists of 12 residues. Germline V lookup: CDR1 MGHRA, CDR2 YSYEKL. CDR3 sequence reads: CASSHNRDEQYF. The CDR3 DNA follows: TGCGCCAGCAGCCATAACAGGGACGAGCAGTACTTC.

Here the CDR3 DNA reads TGTGCCAGCAGTACTAGCGGAAGGACTAGCACAGATACGCAGTATTTT. Its protein is CASSTSGRTSTDTQYF. The rearrangement uses TRBV9 and TRBJ2-3; 8 bases fit TRBD2. The CDR3 consists of 16 residues. The germline V gene has CDR1 SGDLS and CDR2 YYNGEE. With V trimmed by 5 bases and J by 0 bases, 8 bases remained unmatched.

The chain employs TRBV28 and TRBJ1-2, with D maybe TRBD1 (5 bases). This CDR3 has 17 residues. Germline V lookup: CDR1 MDHEN, CDR2 SYDVKM. Trimming shortened V by 2 bases and J by 0 bases, and 16 bases separated the two germline ends. CDR3: CASSLRRGQQANYGYTF. As DNA, the CDR3 is TGTGCCAGCAGTTTAAGAAGGGGCCAGCAAGCTAACTATGGCTACACCTTC.

This sequence joins TRBV14 and TRBJ2-7; 9 positions match TRBD1. CDR1 is SGHDN, CDR2 FVKESK, per germline. This CDR3 is 16 amino acids long. V lost 4 bases to trimming and J lost 1 base; unmatched junction nucleotides: 8. This CDR3 is CASSPNRGLRSYEQYF. The CDR3 DNA is TGTGCCAGCAGCCCAAACAGGGGGCTGAGGTCCTACGAGCAGTACTTC.

Comment on this clone: This same CDR3 is encoded by further DNA sequences in the sample. The chain links TRBV19 to TRBJ2-7; 7 positions match TRBD2. Unmatched junction bases numbered 4, after V lost 5 bases and J lost 0 bases. The CDR3 runs to 14 residues. The germline V gene encodes CDR1 LNHDA and CDR2 SQIVND (reference sequence). This CDR3 reads CASSGASGSYEQYF. For the CDR3, the DNA is TGTGCCAGTAGTGGGGCTAGCGGCTCCTACGAGCAGTACTTC.

This rearrangement joins TRBV10-1 to TRBJ2-2, with TRBD2 matching 8 bases. There are 15 residues in the CDR3. V trimming: 2 bases; J trimming: 6 bases; junction bases outside the gene matches: 5. Germline loops: CDR1 WNHNN, CDR2 SYGVQD (reference sequence). CDR3 nucleotides: TGCGCCAGCAGTGAGGGGAGCGGGAGAGCCGGGGAGCTGTTTTTT. Its translation is CASSEGSGRAGELFF.

This chain joins TRBV2 and TRBJ2-2; D remains ambiguous. Germline V CDR1 and CDR2: SNHLY, FYNNEI. Between the trimmed V and J ends, which lost 7 bases and 4 bases, there was a span of 7 bases. CDR3 length equals 12 residues. The CDR3 bases are TGTGCCAGCAAGGGAAGCACCGGGGAGCTGTTTTTT. Translating gives CASKGSTGELFF.

CDR3 DNA sequence: TGTGCCAGCAGCCCAGGGCCCGGGAGCAATCAGCCCCAGCATTTT. Residues: CASSPGPGSNQPQHF. V and J are TRBV7-8 and TRBJ1-5; perhaps TRBD1 as D (5 bases). Per the germline V gene, CDR1 is SGHVS and CDR2 is FQNEAQ. This CDR3 region has 15 residues. V lost 5 bases, J lost 1 base, and 12 bases lay in between.

The table lists this clone with a count of one. The chain carries TRBV11-2 and TRBJ2-7; D is unclear. The V gene lost 1 base and the J gene lost 3 bases, with 10 bases spanning the gap. Germline CDR1 is SGHAT and CDR2 is FQNNGV. CDR3 length: 14 amino acids. Written as DNA, the CDR3 is TGTGCCAGCAGCTTAGCGGTGTCGGGCTACGAGCAGTACTTC. This gives the protein CASSLAVSGYEQYF.

DNA of the CDR3: TGTGCCAGCGGTCTCTCGGGGGAGCAGTACTTC. It yields the protein CASGLSGEQYF. The rearrangement links TRBV25-1 to TRBJ2-7; TRBD2 might be the D (5 bases). CDR1 is MGHDK and CDR2 is SYGVNS in the germline V gene. The CDR3 has 11 amino acids. V lost 8 bases to trimming and J lost 7 bases, with 12 bases between them.

With regard to this clone: A read error may produce the germline difference seen at one junction end. As DNA, the CDR3 is TGTGCCACCAGCAGAGGGGCGGAAATCTACGAGCAGTGCTTC. Protein sequence: CATSRGAEIYEQCF. The J gene is TRBJ2-7, the V gene TRBV15; no firm D call. CDR1 LNHNV and CDR2 YYDKDF come from the germline V gene (reference sequence). The CDR3 is 14 amino acids. Filled out from reference TRBV15 and TRBJ2-7, the complete variable domain reads DAMVIQNPRYQVTQFGKPVTLSCSQTLNHNVMYWYQQKSSQAPKLLFHYYDKDFNNEADTPDNFQSRRPNTSFCFLDIRSPGLGDTAMYLCATSRGAEIYEQCFGPGTRLTVT.

Of note for this clone: The same CDR3 can be traced to other DNA sequences in this sample. The gene calls are TRBV9 and TRBJ2-5; 8 bases line up with TRBD1. The CDR3 sequence is 15 residues long. CDR1 and CDR2 (germline): SGDLS, YYNGEE. V lost 4 bases and J lost 4; bases outside the gene matches: 9. The CDR3 DNA follows: TGTGCCAGCAGCCAGGGGGCCGGGACCGGAGAGACCCAGTACTTC. It codes for CASSQGAGTGETQYF.

The chain is built from TRBV2 and TRBJ2-1; D is unclear. V gave up 3 bases and J gave up 0 bases, with 12 bases separating them. The CDR3 length is 16 residues. The germline V gene encodes CDR1 SNHLY and CDR2 FYNNEI. Here the CDR3 DNA reads TGTGCCAGCAGTGAGGTTGGCGGACCCTCCTACAATGAGCAGTTCTTC. Translation: CASSEVGGPSYNEQFF. The full variable domain, rest sourced from reference TRBV2 and TRBJ2-1, is EPEVTQTPSHQVTQMGQEVILRCVPISNHLYFYWYRQILGQKVEFLVSFYNNEISEKSEIFDDQFSVERPDGSNFTLKIRSTKLEDSAMYFCASSEVGGPSYNEQFFGPGTRLTVL.

In its sample, this clone was seen once. V usage is TRBV25-1 and J usage is TRBJ2-1; maybe TRBD1 (6 bases). CDR3 size: 16 residues. From germline, CDR1 is MGHDK and CDR2 SYGVNS. Trimming left V 2 bases short and J 0 bases short, with 11 bases between. Here the CDR3 reads CASSEPGTHSYNEQFF. In DNA, the CDR3 is TGTGCCAGCAGTGAACCCGGGACACACTCCTACAATGAGCAGTTCTTC.